Listed below are T cell receptor beta chains from one sample, sequenced in a study of vaccination effects on CD4 cells after COVID-19. Sequencing was performed with immunoSEQ multiplex PCR; in TCRdb, only in-frame clones are kept and a portion is missing. The table includes 20,000 to 30,000 clones, approximately 69% detected once. Antigens for these TCRs are unknown. The sequences come from CD4+ T cells from PBMCs cultured with SARS-CoV-2 spike peptides, collected after COVID-19 vaccination. The source is a human donor who received a COVID-19 vaccine. CDR3s include the opening cysteine and the closing phenylalanine or tryptophan. D genes are given only for firm matches. Clone size appears in some rows only: once, few, many, or a class for an expanded clone.

d_gene	v_gene	j_gene	abundance	CDR3nt	CDR3aa
TRBD2	TRBV5-1	TRBJ2-1	-	TGCGCCAGCAGCTTGGGACTAGCGGGATCCTACAATGAGCAGTTCTTC	CASSLGLAGSYNEQFF
TRBD2	TRBV24-1	TRBJ2-2	-	TGTGCCACCAGTGAGCCGGGACTAGCAAACACCGGGGAGCTGTTTTTT	CATSEPGLANTGELFF
-	TRBV5-5	TRBJ2-2	-	TGTGCCAGCAGCTTGGGGGGGGCGGCCGGGGAGCTGTTTTTT	CASSLGGAAGELFF
TRBD1	TRBV13	TRBJ2-5	once	TGTGCCAGCAGCTTAAGGACAGGAAACCAAGAGACCCAGTACTTC	CASSLRTGNQETQYF
-	TRBV4-1	TRBJ2-1	-	TGCGCCAGCAGCCAAGAATCGGACTTGGGTGAGCAGTTCTTC	CASSQESDLGEQFF
-	TRBV21-1	TRBJ1-1	-	TGTGCCAGCAGCAGACCGACAGGGCGGAACACTGAAGCTTTCTTT	CASSRPTGRNTEAFF
-	TRBV18	TRBJ2-7	-	TGTGCCAGCTCACCTCCGAACTCGGAGGAGCAGTACTTC	CASSPPNSEEQYF
-	TRBV3-1/TRBV3-2	TRBJ2-1	-	TGTGCCAGCAGCCAAGGTTTGGGGGGGGGCCTCGATGAGCAGTTCTTC	CASSQGLGGGLDEQFF
TRBD1	TRBV6-1	TRBJ1-2	-	TGTGCCAGCAGTGATTCCGGGACAGGGGGCGCCTATGGCTACACCTTC	CASSDSGTGGAYGYTF
-	TRBV11-3	TRBJ2-7	-	TGTGCCAGCAGCTCTGCAGGCGAGCAGTACTTC	CASSSAGEQYF
-	TRBV21-1	TRBJ2-7	-	TGTGCCAGCAGACCGGGACAGCCCTCCTACGAGCAGTACTTC	CASRPGQPSYEQYF
-	TRBV12-3/TRBV12-4	TRBJ1-4	-	TGTGCCAGCAGTTTTAGTGAAAAACTGTTTTTT	CASSFSEKLFF
-	TRBV2	TRBJ2-1	-	TGTGCCAGCAGTGAAATTTTAGTTTCCAATGAGCAGTTCTTC	CASSEILVSNEQFF
-	TRBV3-1/TRBV3-2	TRBJ1-3	-	TGTGCCAGCAGCCAAGGTGGTGGCACCATATATTTT	CASSQGGGTIYF
TRBD1	TRBV5-5	TRBJ1-6	-	TGTGCCAGCAGCTACGACAGGGGTGGTTCACCCCTCCACTTT	CASSYDRGGSPLHF
-	TRBV5-1	TRBJ1-2	-	TGCGCCAGCAGCTTGTCCCAAGAAGGCTACACCTTC	CASSLSQEGYTF
-	TRBV6-5	TRBJ1-6	-	TGTGCCAGCAGTTACTCCAGTAGTATCATTCCCCTCCACTTT	CASSYSSSIIPLHF